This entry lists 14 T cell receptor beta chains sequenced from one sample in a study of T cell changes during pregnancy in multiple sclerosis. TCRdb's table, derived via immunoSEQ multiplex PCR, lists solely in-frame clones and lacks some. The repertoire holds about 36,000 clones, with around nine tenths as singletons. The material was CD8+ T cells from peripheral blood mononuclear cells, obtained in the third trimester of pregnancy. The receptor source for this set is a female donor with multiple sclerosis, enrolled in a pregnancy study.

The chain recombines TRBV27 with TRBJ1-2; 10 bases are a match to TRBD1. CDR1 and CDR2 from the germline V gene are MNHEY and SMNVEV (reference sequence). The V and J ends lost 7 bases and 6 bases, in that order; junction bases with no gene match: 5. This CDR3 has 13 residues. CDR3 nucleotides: TGTGCCAGCACCGCGGGACAGGGGAATGGCTACACCTTC. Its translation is CASTAGQGNGYTF.

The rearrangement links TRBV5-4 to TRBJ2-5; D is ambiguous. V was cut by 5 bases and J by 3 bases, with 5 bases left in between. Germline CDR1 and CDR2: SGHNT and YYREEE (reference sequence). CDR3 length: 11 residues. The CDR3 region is CASSIKETQYF. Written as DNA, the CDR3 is TGTGCCAGCAGTATTAAAGAGACCCAGTACTTC. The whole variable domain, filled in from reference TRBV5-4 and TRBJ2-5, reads ETGVTQSPTHLIKTRGQQVTLRCSSQSGHNTVSWYQQALGQGPQFIFQYYREEENGRGNFPPRFSGLQFPNYSSELNVNALELDDSALYLCASSIKETQYFGPGTRLLVL.

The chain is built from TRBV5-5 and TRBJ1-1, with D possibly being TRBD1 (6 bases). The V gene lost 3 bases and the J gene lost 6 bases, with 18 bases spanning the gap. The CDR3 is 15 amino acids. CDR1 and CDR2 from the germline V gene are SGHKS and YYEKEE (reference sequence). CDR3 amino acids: CASSSHGQSAAEAFF. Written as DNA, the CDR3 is TGTGCCAGCAGCTCTCATGGACAGTCTGCGGCTGAAGCTTTCTTT.

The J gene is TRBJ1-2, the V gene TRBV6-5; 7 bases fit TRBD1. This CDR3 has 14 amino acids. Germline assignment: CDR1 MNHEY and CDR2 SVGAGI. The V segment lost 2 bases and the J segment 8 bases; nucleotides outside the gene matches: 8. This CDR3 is CASSYGQAETGYTF. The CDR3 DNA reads TGTGCCAGCAGTTACGGACAGGCCGAAACGGGCTACACCTTC.

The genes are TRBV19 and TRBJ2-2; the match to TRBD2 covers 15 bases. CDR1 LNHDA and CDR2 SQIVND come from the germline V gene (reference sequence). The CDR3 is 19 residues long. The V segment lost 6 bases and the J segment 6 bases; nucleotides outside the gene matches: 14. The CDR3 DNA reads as TGTGCCAGTAGATTCCCTGGACTAGCGGGAGGGCCGTACGCCGGGGAGCTGTTTTTT. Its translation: CASRFPGLAGGPYAGELFF.

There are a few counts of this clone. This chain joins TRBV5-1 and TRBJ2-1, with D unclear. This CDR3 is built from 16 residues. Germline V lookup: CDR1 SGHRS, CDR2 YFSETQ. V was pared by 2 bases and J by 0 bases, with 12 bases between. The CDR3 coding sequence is TGCGCCAGCAGCTTTTACCCCCCGAGCTCCTACAATGAGCAGTTCTTC. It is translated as CASSFYPPSSYNEQFF.

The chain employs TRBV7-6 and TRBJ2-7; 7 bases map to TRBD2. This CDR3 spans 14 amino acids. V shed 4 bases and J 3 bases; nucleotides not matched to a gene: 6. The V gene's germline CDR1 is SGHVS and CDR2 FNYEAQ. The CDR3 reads CASSSGLGSYEQYF. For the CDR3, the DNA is TGTGCCAGCAGCTCAGGACTAGGTAGCTACGAGCAGTACTTC.

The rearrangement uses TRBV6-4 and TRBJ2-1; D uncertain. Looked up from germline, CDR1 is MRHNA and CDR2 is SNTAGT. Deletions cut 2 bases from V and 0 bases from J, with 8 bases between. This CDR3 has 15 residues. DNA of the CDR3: TGTGCCAGCAGTGACAACGGCGGCTCCTACAATGAGCAGTTCTTC. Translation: CASSDNGGSYNEQFF.

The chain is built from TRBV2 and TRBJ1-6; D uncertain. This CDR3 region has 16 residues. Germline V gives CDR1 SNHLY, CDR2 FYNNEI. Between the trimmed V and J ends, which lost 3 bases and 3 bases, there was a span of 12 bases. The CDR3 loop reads CASSDRGRDYNSPLHF. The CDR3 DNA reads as TGTGCCAGCAGTGACAGAGGACGGGACTATAATTCACCCCTCCACTTT.

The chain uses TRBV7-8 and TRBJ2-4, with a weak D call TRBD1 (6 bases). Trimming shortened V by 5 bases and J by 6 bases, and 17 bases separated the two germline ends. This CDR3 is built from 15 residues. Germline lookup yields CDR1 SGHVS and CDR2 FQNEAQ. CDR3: CASSPILGAGNIQYF. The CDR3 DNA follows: TGTGCCAGCAGCCCGATCCTGGGGGCTGGAAACATTCAGTACTTC.

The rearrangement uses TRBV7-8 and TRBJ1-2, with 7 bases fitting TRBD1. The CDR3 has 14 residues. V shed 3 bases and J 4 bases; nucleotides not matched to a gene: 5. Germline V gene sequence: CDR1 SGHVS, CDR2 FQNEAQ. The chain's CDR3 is CASSLPGQSYGYTF. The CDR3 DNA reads TGTGCCAGCAGCTTGCCGGGACAGAGCTATGGCTACACCTTC.

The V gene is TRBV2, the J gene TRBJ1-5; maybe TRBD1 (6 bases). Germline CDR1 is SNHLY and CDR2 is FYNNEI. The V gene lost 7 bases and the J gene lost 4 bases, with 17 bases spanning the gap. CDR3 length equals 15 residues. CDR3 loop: CASKEEGGGNQPQHF. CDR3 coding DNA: TGTGCCAGCAAAGAGGAGGGGGGAGGGAATCAGCCCCAGCATTTT.

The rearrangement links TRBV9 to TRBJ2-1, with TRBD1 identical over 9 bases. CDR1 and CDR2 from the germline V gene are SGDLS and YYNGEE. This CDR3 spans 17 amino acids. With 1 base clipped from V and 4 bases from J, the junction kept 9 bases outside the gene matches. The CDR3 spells CASSVQTGTGPYNEQFF. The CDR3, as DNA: TGTGCCAGCAGCGTACAAACCGGGACAGGGCCTTACAATGAGCAGTTCTTC.

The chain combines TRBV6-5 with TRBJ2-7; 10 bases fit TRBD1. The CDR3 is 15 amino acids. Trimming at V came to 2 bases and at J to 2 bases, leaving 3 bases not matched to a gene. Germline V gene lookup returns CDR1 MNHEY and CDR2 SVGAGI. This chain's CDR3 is CASSYPGQGTYEQYF. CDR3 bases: TGTGCCAGCAGTTACCCGGGACAGGGGACCTACGAGCAGTACTTC.